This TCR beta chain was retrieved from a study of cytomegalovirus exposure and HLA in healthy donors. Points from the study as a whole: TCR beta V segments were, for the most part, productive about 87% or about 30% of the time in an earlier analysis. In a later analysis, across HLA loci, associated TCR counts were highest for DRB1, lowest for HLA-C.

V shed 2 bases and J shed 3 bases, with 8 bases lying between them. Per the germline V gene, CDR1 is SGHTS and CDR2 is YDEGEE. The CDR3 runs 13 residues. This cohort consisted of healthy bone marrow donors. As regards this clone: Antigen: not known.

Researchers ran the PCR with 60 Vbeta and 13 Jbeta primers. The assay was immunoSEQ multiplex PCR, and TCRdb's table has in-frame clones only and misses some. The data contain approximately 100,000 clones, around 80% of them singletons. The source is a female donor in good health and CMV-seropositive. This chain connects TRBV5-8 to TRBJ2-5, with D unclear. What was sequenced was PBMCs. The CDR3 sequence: CASSFDGEETQYF. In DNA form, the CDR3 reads TGTGCCAGCAGCTTTGACGGAGAAGAGACCCAGTACTTC. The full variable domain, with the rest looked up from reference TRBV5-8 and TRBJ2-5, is EAGVTQSPTHLIKTRGQQATLRCSPISGHTSVYWYQQALGLGLQFLLWYDEGEERNRGNFPPRFSGRQFPNYSSELNVNALELEDSALYLCASSFDGEETQYFGPGTRLLVL.